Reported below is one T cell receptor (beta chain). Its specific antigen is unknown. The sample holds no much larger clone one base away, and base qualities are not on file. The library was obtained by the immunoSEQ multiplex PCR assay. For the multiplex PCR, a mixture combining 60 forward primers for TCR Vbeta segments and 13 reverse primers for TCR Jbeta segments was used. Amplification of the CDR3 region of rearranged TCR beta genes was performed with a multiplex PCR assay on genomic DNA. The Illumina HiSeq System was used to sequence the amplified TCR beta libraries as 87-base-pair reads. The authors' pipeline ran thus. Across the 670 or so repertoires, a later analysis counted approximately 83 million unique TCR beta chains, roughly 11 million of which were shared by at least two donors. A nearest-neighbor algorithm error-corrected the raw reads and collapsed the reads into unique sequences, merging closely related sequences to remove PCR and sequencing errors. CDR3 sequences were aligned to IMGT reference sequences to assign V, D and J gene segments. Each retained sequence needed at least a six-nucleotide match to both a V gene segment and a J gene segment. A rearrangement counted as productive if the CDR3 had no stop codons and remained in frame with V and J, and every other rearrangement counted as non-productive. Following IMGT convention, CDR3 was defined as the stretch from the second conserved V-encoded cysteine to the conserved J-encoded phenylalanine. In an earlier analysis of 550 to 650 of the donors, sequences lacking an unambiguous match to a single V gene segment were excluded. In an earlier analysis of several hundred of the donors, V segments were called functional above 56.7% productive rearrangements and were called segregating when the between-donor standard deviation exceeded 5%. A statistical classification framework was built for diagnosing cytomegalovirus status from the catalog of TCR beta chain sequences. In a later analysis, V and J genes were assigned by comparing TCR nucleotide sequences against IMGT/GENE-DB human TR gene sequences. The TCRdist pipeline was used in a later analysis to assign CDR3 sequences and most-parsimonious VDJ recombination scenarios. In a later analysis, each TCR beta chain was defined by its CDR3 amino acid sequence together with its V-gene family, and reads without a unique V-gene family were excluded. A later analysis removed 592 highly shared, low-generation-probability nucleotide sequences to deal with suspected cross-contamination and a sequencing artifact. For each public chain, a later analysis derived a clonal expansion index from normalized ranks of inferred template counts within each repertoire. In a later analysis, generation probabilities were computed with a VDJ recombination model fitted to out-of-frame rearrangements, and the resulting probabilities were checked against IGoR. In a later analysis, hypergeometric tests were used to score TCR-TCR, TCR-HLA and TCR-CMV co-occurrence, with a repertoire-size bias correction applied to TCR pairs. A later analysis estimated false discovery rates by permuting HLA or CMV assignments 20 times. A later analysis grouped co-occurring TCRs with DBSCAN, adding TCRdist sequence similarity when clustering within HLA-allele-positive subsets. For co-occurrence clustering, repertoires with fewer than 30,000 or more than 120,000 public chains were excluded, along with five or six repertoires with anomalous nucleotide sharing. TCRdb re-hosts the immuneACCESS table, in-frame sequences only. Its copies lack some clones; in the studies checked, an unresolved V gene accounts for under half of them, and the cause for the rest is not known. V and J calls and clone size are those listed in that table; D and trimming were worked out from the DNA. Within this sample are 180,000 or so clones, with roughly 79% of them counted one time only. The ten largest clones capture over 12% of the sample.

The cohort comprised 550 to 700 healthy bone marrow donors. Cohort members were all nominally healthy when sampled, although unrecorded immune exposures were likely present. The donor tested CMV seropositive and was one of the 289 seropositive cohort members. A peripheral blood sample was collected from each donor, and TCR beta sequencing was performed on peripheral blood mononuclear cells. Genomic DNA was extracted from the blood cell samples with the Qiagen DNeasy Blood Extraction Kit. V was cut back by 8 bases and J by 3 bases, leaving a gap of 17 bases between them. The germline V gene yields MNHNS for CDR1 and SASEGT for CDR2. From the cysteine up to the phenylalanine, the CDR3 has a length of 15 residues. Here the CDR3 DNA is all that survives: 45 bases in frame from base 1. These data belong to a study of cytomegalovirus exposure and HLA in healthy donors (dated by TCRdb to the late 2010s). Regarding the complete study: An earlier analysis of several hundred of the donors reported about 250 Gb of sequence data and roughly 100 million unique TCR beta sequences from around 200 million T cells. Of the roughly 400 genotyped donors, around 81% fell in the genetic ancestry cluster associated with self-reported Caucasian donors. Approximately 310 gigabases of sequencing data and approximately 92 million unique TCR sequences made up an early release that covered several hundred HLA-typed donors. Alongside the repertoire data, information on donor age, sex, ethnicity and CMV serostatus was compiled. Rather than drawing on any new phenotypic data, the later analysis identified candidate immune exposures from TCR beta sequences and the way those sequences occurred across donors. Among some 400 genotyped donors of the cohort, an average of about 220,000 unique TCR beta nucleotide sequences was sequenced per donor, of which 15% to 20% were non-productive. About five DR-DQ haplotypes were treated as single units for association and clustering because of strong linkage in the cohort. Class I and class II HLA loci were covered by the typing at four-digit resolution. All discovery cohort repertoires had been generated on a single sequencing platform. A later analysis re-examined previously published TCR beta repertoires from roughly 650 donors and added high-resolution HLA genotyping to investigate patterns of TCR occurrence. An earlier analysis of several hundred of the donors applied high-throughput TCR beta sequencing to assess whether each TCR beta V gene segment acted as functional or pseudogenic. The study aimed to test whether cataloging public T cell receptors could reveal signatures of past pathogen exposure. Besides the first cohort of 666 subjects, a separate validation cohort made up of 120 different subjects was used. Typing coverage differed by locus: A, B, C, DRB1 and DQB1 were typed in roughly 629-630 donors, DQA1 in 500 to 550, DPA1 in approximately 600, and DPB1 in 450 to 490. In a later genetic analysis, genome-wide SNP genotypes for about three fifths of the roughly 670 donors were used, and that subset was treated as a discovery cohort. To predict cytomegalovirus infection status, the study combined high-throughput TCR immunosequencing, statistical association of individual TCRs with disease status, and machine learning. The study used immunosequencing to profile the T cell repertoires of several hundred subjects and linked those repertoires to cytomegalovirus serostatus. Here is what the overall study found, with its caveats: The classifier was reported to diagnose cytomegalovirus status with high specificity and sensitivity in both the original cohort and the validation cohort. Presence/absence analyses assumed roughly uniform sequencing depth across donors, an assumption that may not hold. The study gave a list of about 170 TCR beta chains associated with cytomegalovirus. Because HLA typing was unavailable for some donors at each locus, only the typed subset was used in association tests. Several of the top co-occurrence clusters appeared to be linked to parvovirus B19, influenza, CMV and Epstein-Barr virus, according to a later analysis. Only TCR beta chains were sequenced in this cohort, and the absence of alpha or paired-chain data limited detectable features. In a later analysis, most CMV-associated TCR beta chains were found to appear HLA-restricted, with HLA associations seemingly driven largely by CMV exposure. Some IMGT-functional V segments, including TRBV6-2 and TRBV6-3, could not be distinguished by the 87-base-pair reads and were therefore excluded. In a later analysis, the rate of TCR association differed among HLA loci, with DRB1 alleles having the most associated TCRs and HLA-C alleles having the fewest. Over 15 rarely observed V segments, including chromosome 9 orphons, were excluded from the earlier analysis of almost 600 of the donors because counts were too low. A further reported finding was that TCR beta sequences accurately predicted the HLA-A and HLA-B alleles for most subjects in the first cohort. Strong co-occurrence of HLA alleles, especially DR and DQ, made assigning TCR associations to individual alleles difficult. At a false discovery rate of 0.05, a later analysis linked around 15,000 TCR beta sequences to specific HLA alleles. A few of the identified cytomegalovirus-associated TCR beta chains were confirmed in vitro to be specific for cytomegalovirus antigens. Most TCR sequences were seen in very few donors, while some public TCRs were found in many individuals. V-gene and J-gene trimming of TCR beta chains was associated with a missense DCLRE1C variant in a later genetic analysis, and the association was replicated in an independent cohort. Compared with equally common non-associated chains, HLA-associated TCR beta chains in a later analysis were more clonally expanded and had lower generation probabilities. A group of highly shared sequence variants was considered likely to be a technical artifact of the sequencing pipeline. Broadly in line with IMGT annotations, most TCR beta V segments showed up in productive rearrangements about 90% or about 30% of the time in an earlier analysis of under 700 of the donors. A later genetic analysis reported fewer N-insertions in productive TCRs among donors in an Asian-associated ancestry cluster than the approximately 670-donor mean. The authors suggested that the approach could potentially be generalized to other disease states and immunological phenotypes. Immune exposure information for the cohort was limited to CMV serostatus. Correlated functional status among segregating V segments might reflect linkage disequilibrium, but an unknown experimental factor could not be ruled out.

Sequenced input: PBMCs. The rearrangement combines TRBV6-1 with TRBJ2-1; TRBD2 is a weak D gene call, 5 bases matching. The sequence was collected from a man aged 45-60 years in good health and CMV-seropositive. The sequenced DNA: TGTGCCAGCGTGGTATCCCGGGGTATCTACAATGAGCAGTTCTTC. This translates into CASVVSRGIYNEQFF.